This T cell receptor beta chain was captured by sequencing in a study of blood T cell repertoires in COVID-19. About the research overall: From the United States, Italy and Spain came samples of acute and convalescent COVID-19. PBMCs, B-cell-depleted T cells, or T cells provided the cDNA or gDNA that made up the material.

Original data processing: Scientists estimated how many nucleated cells there were by amplifying reference gene primers. Profiled with immunoSEQ multiplex PCR; TCRdb holds only in-frame clones, not every one. V, J and clone size are taken as reported in that table, and D and trimming were inferred from the DNA itself. The repertoire holds approximately 80,000 clones, with 82% as singletons. The CDR3 length is 14 residues. CDR1 and CDR2 from the germline V gene are SGHTA and FQGTGA. V was clipped by 4 bases and J by 4 bases; unmatched bases: 4. The rearrangement links TRBV7-3 to TRBJ1-3, with 7 bases that match TRBD1. Specimen: peripheral blood. The clonotype originates from a man in his sixties with acute or convalescent COVID-19. CDR3 DNA sequence: TGTGCCAGCAGCTCGGGACAGATAGGAAACACCATATATTTT. Its protein is CASSSGQIGNTIYF.